Shown below are 11 T cell receptor beta chains from a single sample sequenced in a study of T cells in Graves' hyperthyroidism and ophthalmopathy. RNA transcripts yielded amplified TCR beta CDR3 regions. When the TCR CDR3 underwent first-round RT-PCR, the HTBI primer set was used. Via MiXCR, TCRdb re-called the multiplex PCR reads, giving one row per CDR3 protein. The sample lists approximately 400,000 distinct CDR3 sequences, 19% seen once, with 3% to 4% in the top ten. Source material: blood. These receptors were obtained from a young woman with Graves' hyperthyroidism.

Many counts were recorded for this clonotype. The junction differs from germline at one of its ends, possibly a read error. The chain has TRBV7-2 and TRBJ2-5, with 9 bases fitting TRBD1. Germline assignment: CDR1 SGHTA and CDR2 FQGNSA. The CDR3 totals 13 residues. DNA for the CDR3: TGTGCCAGCAGCTTAGCGCGGCTAAACAGGGGGCACTTC. Translating gives CASSLARLNRGHF.

The genes are TRBV27 and TRBJ1-2, with TRBD1 as a possible D gene (6 bases). V was clipped by 1 base and J by 2 bases, with 8 bases between them. CDR1 is MNHEY and CDR2 is SMNVEV in the germline V gene (reference sequence). The CDR3 is made up of 14 amino acids. In DNA form, the CDR3 reads TGTGCCAGCAGTTTATTTGGGGGCAACTATGGCTACACCTTC. Translated: CASSLFGGNYGYTF.

This clonotype was seen repeatedly, ten times or more. The chain recombines TRBV6-2 or TRBV6-3 with TRBJ1-5, with no clear D. CDR1 MNHEY and CDR2 SVGEGT come from the germline V gene. This CDR3 is 13 amino acids long. The V and J ends lost 6 bases and 9 bases respectively, with 15 bases between them. Here the CDR3 reads CASSRHSRRPQHF. The CDR3 DNA is TGTGCCAGCAGCCGACACAGCCGCAGGCCCCAGCATTTT.

This clonotype was found many times. The chain combines TRBV19 with TRBJ1-2; D may be TRBD1 (6 bases). CDR3 length: 13 residues. The germline V gene has CDR1 LNHDA and CDR2 SQIVND (reference sequence). V was clipped by 8 bases and J by 0 bases, with 10 bases between them. As DNA, the CDR3 is TGTGCCAGTTTTAACAGGGCTAACTATGGCTACACCTTC. Encoded protein: CASFNRANYGYTF.

This clonotype was observed a handful of times. This chain connects TRBV20-1 to TRBJ1-5, with no clear D. CDR1 and CDR2 from the germline V gene are DFQATT and SNEGSKA (reference sequence). Trimming left V 4 bases short and J 4 bases short, with 17 bases between. This CDR3 is 15 amino acids long. DNA of the CDR3: TGCAGTGCTATAAGAGGCCACAGAACTAATCAGCCCCAGCATTTT. It specifies CSAIRGHRTNQPQHF.

The rearrangement links TRBV12-3 or TRBV12-4 to TRBJ1-2; TRBD1 matches at 7 bases. The CDR3 runs to 15 residues. Losses at the gene ends were 5 bases for V and 3 bases for J; bases not matched to a gene: 9. The CDR3 coding sequence is TGTGCCAGCAGTGCTACCGGGACAGAGGACTATGGCTACACCTTC. The encoded protein is CASSATGTEDYGYTF.

This clonotype was detected many times. The V and J genes are TRBV6-5 and TRBJ1-5, with D maybe TRBD1 (6 bases). CDR1 and CDR2 (germline): MNHEY, SVGAGI. The CDR3 loop spans 15 amino acids. The germline V and J ends were trimmed by 2 bases and 2 bases, with 10 bases remaining between them. The CDR3 bases are TGTGCCAGCAGTTACAGAGACAGGCGCAATCAGCCCCAGCATTTT. Translation gives CASSYRDRRNQPQHF.

This clonotype has at least ten counts. V gene TRBV7-8 combines with J gene TRBJ1-5, with TRBD1 as a possible D gene (5 bases). The CDR3 totals 13 residues. V lost 10 bases to trimming and J lost 1 base, with 11 bases between them. Germline assignment: CDR1 SGHVS and CDR2 FQNEAQ. The CDR3 is CAIGHKSNQPQHF. Here the CDR3 DNA reads TGTGCCATTGGACACAAGAGCAATCAGCCCCAGCATTTT. Complete variable domain (other parts from reference TRBV7-8 and TRBJ1-5): GAGVSQSPRYKVAKRGQDVALRCDPISGHVSLFWYQQALGQGPEFLTYFQNEAQLDKSGLPSDRFFAERPEGSVSTLKIQRTQQEDSAVYLCAIGHKSNQPQHFGDGTRLSIL.

In DNA, the CDR3 is TGTGCCAGCAGCGTAGCGAAATTAGCGGGAGCAGAGACCCAGTACTTC. It encodes CASSVAKLAGAETQYF. The chain links TRBV9 to TRBJ2-5, with 9 bases fitting TRBD2. Per germline, CDR1 SGDLS and CDR2 YYNGEE. The CDR3 loop spans 16 amino acids. V shed 0 bases, J shed 4 bases, and the junction held 7 bases outside the gene matches.

This clonotype showed up many times. V is TRBV29-1 and J is TRBJ1-1, with a weak D call TRBD1 (5 bases). The CDR3 has 13 residues. V lost 5 bases and J 8 bases, leaving 18 bases between the germline ends. From germline, CDR1 is SQVTM and CDR2 ANQGSEA. The CDR3 here is CSVWTRSSTEAFF. CDR3 nucleotides: TGCAGCGTTTGGACACGAAGTTCAACGGAAGCTTTCTTT.

This clonotype was observed at least ten times. The V gene is TRBV7-6, the J gene TRBJ2-2; possible D gene TRBD1, 5 bases. This CDR3 spans 15 amino acids. The ends were cut back, 5 bases at V and 0 bases at J, with 10 bases in the middle. Per the germline V gene, CDR1 is SGHVS and CDR2 is FNYEAQ. CDR3 DNA: TGTGCCAGCAGCCAGACAGTCGCGAACACCGGGGAGCTGTTTTTT. It specifies CASSQTVANTGELFF.